This paragraph covers one T cell receptor (beta chain) sequence. Its antigen is currently not known. Base qualities are missing; no much larger clone stands one base away. Per the germline V gene (reference sequence), DFQATT is the CDR1 and SNEGSKA is the CDR2. The germline ends are 12 bases apart after V is trimmed by 0 bases and J by 6 bases. From the cysteine through the phenylalanine, the CDR3 covers 14 amino acids. Here the CDR3 DNA is all that survives: 42 bases in frame from base 1. Preparation of the library involved 5' RACE. Sequencing relied on an Illumina HiSeq 2000. Template switching added a universal primer binding site, and the final cDNA carried a unique molecular identifier that allowed TCR cDNA molecules to be counted accurately. First-strand cDNA for TCR alpha and beta chains was synthesized from specific primers in the conserved constant-segment region. To control for contamination, every cDNA library carried two barcodes: a SMART-Mk sample barcode plus Illumina barcodes. Two successive PCR steps introduced TruSeq adapter sequences along with Illumina sample barcodes. The Illumina HiSeq platform was used with custom primers to sequence TCR alpha and beta cDNA libraries. In the paper's pipeline: MiGEC processed the raw reads to extract unique molecular identifiers, while MiXCR was used to determine the CDR3 positions. For each individual, recombination models were inferred using an EM algorithm with the repgenHMM and IGoR tools. Shared clonotype analysis was performed with the tcR package in R, normalizing sharing by the product of cloneset sizes. To study raw recombination without the effects of thymic and clonal selection, out-of-frame nonproductive sequences were analyzed. Through fastp at Q25 and MiXCR, TCRdb rebuilt clones from the public reads, retaining in-frame beta chains. All rows with the same CDR3 protein become a single entry with the most common DNA and genes. These V and J calls originate from TCRdb's pipeline instead of the authors' own analysis. The sample table contains 700,000 or so distinct CDR3 sequences; only one count was recorded for about 9.4% of them. The ten largest clones represent roughly 0.97% of the sample.

This sample was included in a study of identical twins (dated by TCRdb to about 2016). Turning to the overall study: To test whether fetal clonotypes persist, the study used deep sequencing on TCR alpha and beta repertoires from monozygotic twins, unrelated adults of various ages, and cord blood. To rule out contamination, replicate twin experiments were performed at different times with different library preparation protocols. Study-wide conclusions, independent of this receptor: Zero-insertion analyses could be partly confounded by invariant T cells such as MAIT and iNKT, although diverse VJ usage argued against such confounding for most clonotypes. A weaker excess of twin sharing was found in beta out-of-frame sequences because the signal-to-noise ratio was lowered by fewer shared sequences. Out-of-frame TCR alpha sharing in monozygotic twins was systematically underestimated by recombination models, whereas sharing between unrelated individuals was in agreement with the recombination models. Out-of-frame TCR alpha sequences shared between twins showed an excess of low generation-probability sequences compared with coincidental sharing between unrelated individuals. Because the same donors could not be followed over many years, the conclusions relied on cross-sectional statistical analysis. Abundant cord blood beta clonotypes carried fewer insertions; young adult naive repertoires showed a weaker similar trend, while memory repertoires showed none.

Every donor was a healthy Caucasian. The twin cohort consisted of three pairs of female monozygotic twins, all aged roughly 18 to 29 years. The RNA used for TCR libraries was isolated from peripheral blood mononuclear cells. The data also belong to a second study, concerning yellow fever vaccine responses in identical twins. In that second paper, the authors write: According to the authors, the vaccine-induced T cell response in identical twins seemed to be partly convergent and partly specific to each individual. In identical twins, the study followed T cell clones that responded to the vaccine with precision.

The sequenced sample consisted of PBMCs. The sequence was obtained from a woman aged 18-30 years in good health. This receptor chain uses TRBV20-1 and TRBJ1-5; the D gene identity is not certain. The DNA sequence is given as TGCAGTGCTAGAGATGGCCCCGGTAGTCAGCCCCAGCATTTT. This translates into CSARDGPGSQPQHF.